This T cell receptor (beta chain) stems from a study of identical twins. Broader study findings: Not following the same donors, the study drew its conclusions from cross-sectional statistical analysis. Some out-of-frame alpha sequences were shared by twins, and these showed excess low generation probability.

TCRdb processed the 5' RACE reads anew with MiXCR; each CDR3 protein has one entry. The sample includes 600,000 to 800,000 distinct CDR3 sequences, 21% of them seen just once. As regards this clonotype: Its antigen is currently unknown.

Germline V gene data show CDR1 as SGHTA and CDR2 as FQGNSA. The V end was cut by 5 bases, the J end by 3 bases, with 13 bases between. The CDR3 has 14 residues. In every case, the donor was a healthy Caucasian. The sample was also reused in another study, on T cells expressing NK-cell markers.

Sequenced input: PBMCs. The V and J genes are TRBV7-2 and TRBJ2-5; maybe TRBD2 (6 bases). The clonotype originates from a woman between 18 and 29 years old in good health. DNA of the CDR3: TGTGCCAGCAGCAAGGAGGCGGGAAAAGAGACCCAGTACTTC. Its translation: CASSKEAGKETQYF. The whole variable domain, remainder taken from reference TRBV7-2 and TRBJ2-5, is GAGVSQSPSNKVTEKGKDVELRCDPISGHTALYWYRQSLGQGLEFLIYFQGNSAPDKSGLPSDRFSAERTGGSVSTLTIQRTQQEDSAVYLCASSKEAGKETQYFGPGTRLLVL.